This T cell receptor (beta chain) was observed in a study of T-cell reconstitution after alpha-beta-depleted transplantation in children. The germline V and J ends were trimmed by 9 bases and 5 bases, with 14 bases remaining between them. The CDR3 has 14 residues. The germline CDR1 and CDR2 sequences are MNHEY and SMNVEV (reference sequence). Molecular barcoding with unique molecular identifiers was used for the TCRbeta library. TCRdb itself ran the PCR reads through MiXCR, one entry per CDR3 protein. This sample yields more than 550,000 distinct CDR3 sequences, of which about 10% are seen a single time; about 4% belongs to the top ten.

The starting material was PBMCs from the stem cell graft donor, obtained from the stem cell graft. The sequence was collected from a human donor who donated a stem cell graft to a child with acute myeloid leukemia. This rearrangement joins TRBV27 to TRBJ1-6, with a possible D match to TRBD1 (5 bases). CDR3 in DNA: TGTGCCAGTTCGAACCGGGGCAATAATTCACCCCTCCACTTT. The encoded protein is CASSNRGNNSPLHF.